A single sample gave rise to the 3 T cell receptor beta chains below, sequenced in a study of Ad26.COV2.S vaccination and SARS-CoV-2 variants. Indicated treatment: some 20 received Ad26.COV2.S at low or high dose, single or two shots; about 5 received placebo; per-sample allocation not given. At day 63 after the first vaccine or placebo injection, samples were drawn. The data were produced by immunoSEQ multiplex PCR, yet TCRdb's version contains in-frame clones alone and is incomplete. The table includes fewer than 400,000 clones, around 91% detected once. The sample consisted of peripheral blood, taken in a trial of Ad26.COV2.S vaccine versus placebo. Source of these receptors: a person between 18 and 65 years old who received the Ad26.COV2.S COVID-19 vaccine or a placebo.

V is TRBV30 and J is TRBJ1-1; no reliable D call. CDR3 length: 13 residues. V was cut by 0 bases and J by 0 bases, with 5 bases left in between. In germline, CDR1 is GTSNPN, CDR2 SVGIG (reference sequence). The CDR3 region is CAWSVGMNTEAFF. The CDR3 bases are TGTGCCTGGAGTGTCGGTATGAACACTGAAGCTTTCTTT.

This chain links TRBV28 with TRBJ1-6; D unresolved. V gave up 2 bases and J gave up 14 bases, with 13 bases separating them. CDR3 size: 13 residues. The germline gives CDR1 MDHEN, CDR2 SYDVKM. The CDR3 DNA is TGTGCCAGCAGTTTAGACGGCCTCCAAACCCTCCACTTT. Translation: CASSLDGLQTLHF. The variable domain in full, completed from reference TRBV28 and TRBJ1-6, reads DVKVTQSSRYLVKRTGEKVFLECVQDMDHENMFWYRQDPGLGLRLIYFSYDVKMKEKGDIPEGYSVSREKKERFSLILESASTNQTSMYLCASSLDGLQTLHFGNGTRLTVT.

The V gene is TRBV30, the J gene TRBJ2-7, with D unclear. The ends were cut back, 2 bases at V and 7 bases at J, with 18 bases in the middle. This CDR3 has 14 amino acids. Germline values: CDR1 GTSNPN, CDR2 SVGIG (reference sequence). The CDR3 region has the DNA TGTGCCTGGAGTTGGGTAGGGTCCCTCGGGGAGCAGTACTTC. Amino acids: CAWSWVGSLGEQYF.